One and the same sample provided the 24 T cell receptor beta chains below, sequenced in a study of shared clonotypes between healthy human individuals. The repertoire was sequenced with immunoSEQ multiplex PCR; TCRdb's copy has only in-frame clones and lacks some. The table includes 450,000 to 600,000 clones, 79% detected once. The sequenced material came from PBMCs. Receptor source: a woman aged 40 to 50 in good health. Some clones in this sample may be carry-over from other donors' samples.

This clone was recorded a few times. The rearrangement uses TRBV6-5 and TRBJ2-5; D is unclear. The CDR3 loop spans 12 amino acids. Germline V lookup: CDR1 MNHEY, CDR2 SVGAGI. V was cut by 7 bases and J by 4 bases, with 10 bases left in between. The CDR3 is CASKQSGETQYF. The DNA for the CDR3 is TGTGCCAGCAAGCAGAGTGGAGAGACCCAGTACTTC.

The rearrangement links TRBV29-1 to TRBJ2-5; the D gene could be TRBD1 or TRBD2 (5 bases each). Gene TRBJ2-7 matches the end of the DNA better, so the J call may be wrong. CDR3 length: 11 amino acids. From germline, CDR1 is SQVTM and CDR2 ANQGSEA. The CDR3 loop reads CSVRDHYEQYF. In DNA, the CDR3 is TGCAGCGTACGGGACCATTACGAGCAGTACTTC.

CDR3 sequence reads: CASSLGLAGGADEQYF. The CDR3 bases are TGTGCCAGCAGCCTGGGACTAGCGGGAGGTGCGGACGAGCAGTACTTC. The chain combines TRBV11-3 with TRBJ2-7, with 15 bases fitting TRBD2. Germline V gene data show CDR1 as SGHNT and CDR2 as YENEEA. The CDR3 spans 16 residues. J gave up 5 bases and V 5 bases, and 7 bases lay outside the gene matches.

This sequence joins TRBV5-8 and TRBJ2-7; the D is unclear. Trimming cost V 4 bases and J 0 bases, with 2 bases left between them. This CDR3 contains 11 residues. The germline V gene has CDR1 SGHTS and CDR2 YDEGEE. In nucleotides, the CDR3 is TGTGCCAGCAGCGGCTCCTACGAGCAGTACTTC. This sequence encodes CASSGSYEQYF.

The chain employs TRBV5-1 and TRBJ2-3; 7 bases line up with TRBD2. The CDR3 sequence is 15 residues long. J lost 2 bases, V lost 4 bases, and 7 bases had no gene match. Germline V gives CDR1 SGHRS, CDR2 YFSETQ. The CDR3 coding sequence is TGCGCCAGCAGCACAAAAGCGGGAAACACAGATACGCAGTATTTT. Protein: CASSTKAGNTDTQYF.

The CDR3 DNA follows: TGTGCCAGCAGCCCTATTAGTTTCTACGAGCAGTACTTC. Protein: CASSPISFYEQYF. V is TRBV4-2 and J is TRBJ2-5; D gene ambiguous. The DNA end is a closer match to TRBJ2-7, so the J assignment may be wrong. Germline CDR1 and CDR2: LGHNA and YNFKEQ. The CDR3 runs to 13 residues.

About this clone itself: The identical CDR3 is also encoded by other nucleotide sequences in the sample. The genes are TRBV7-2 and TRBJ2-7; D possibly corresponds to TRBD2 (6 bases). Germline V gives CDR1 SGHTA, CDR2 FQGNSA. V lost 0 bases to trimming and J lost 6 bases, with 15 bases between them. The CDR3 sequence is 15 residues long. DNA for the CDR3: TGTGCCAGCAGCTTAGCTGGCGGGAAATCTACCGAGCAGTACTTC. The encoded protein is CASSLAGGKSTEQYF.

The chain combines TRBV28 with TRBJ1-3; 7 bases fit TRBD1. Germline V CDR1 and CDR2: MDHEN, SYDVKM. The trim removed 3 bases at V and 0 bases at J, leaving 8 bases unmatched. The CDR3 sequence is 17 residues long. The CDR3 coding sequence is TGTGCCAGCAGTTTTAGTGGCAGGGACAGCTCTGGAAACACCATATATTTT. It codes for CASSFSGRDSSGNTIYF.

The chain recombines TRBV4-3 with TRBJ2-7; 7 bases line up with TRBD2. Germline values: CDR1 LGHNA, CDR2 YSLEER. The junction had 10 bases not matched to a gene; V was cut back by 1 base and J by 7 bases. This CDR3 contains 15 residues. DNA of the CDR3: TGCGCCAGCAGCCAAGTGTCGGGAGGTATAGGTGAGCAGTACTTC. This encodes CASSQVSGGIGEQYF.

The V gene is TRBV9, the J gene TRBJ2-3; no clear D. Trimming removed 4 bases from V and 1 base from J, with 10 bases in between. The CDR3 has 14 amino acids. CDR1 SGDLS and CDR2 YYNGEE come from the germline V gene. The CDR3 sequence is CASSSPAGTDTQYF. As DNA, the CDR3 is TGTGCCAGCAGCTCCCCAGCTGGCACAGATACGCAGTATTTT.

This chain connects TRBV5-1 to TRBJ2-2; tentative D call: TRBD2 (5 bases). Germline V CDR1 and CDR2: SGHRS, YFSETQ. The CDR3 extends over 17 amino acids. The V gene lost 3 bases and the J gene lost 1 base, with 16 bases spanning the gap. CDR3 nucleotide sequence: TGCGCCAGCAGCTGGCCGGAGAGCGGACTGAACACCGGGGAGCTGTTTTTT. This sequence encodes CASSWPESGLNTGELFF.

As DNA, the CDR3 is TGTGCCAGCAGTGACGAGGGAGGAGGAACAGATACGCAGTATTTT. Translating it yields CASSDEGGGTDTQYF. The V gene is TRBV6-4, the J gene TRBJ2-3, with D maybe TRBD2 (6 bases). The CDR3 totals 15 residues. Trimming removed 2 bases from V and 3 bases from J, with 12 bases in between. Germline V lookup: CDR1 MRHNA, CDR2 SNTAGT.

To note about this clone: This sample also contains other DNA sequences that code for the same CDR3. The chain carries TRBV5-1 and TRBJ1-1; D gene ambiguous. This CDR3 spans 13 amino acids. Trimming shortened V by 3 bases and J by 1 base, and 7 bases separated the two germline ends. Looked up from germline, CDR1 is SGHRS and CDR2 is YFSETQ. The CDR3 nucleotides read TGCGCCAGCAGCTGGCGCGGGAACACTGAAGCTTTCTTT. Encoded protein: CASSWRGNTEAFF.

The chain combines TRBV28 with TRBJ2-2; 11 bases are a match to TRBD2. CDR3 length: 17 amino acids. With 4 bases clipped from V and 3 bases from J, the junction kept 7 bases outside the gene matches. Germline V gene lookup returns CDR1 MDHEN and CDR2 SYDVKM. The CDR3 DNA is TGTGCCAGCAGTTACGCGGGACTAGCGGAGTACACCGGGGAGCTGTTTTTT. Its protein is CASSYAGLAEYTGELFF.

This chain links TRBV7-3 with TRBJ2-2, with D possibly matching TRBD1 (5 bases). The V gene lost 5 bases and the J gene lost 3 bases, with 16 bases spanning the gap. The V gene's germline CDR1 is SGHTA and CDR2 FQGTGA. This CDR3 is built from 16 residues. CDR3: CASSPRPSGYTGELFF. Here the CDR3 DNA reads TGTGCCAGCAGCCCCCGGCCATCAGGGTACACCGGGGAGCTGTTTTTT.

This clone was recorded a few times. The gene calls are TRBV5-1 and TRBJ2-1; TRBD2 matches 12 bases. Germline V lookup: CDR1 SGHRS, CDR2 YFSETQ. V was pared by 5 bases and J by 2 bases, with 14 bases of the junction left unmatched. The CDR3 totals 19 residues. The CDR3 region is CASSIRTSGTLGTYNEQFF. The DNA for the CDR3 is TGCGCCAGCAGTATCAGGACTAGCGGGACTCTAGGGACCTACAATGAGCAGTTCTTC.

The table lists this clone with a few counts. This CDR3 is also generated by other DNA sequences in the sample. The chain uses TRBV5-1 and TRBJ2-1; 7 bases agree with TRBD2. The V segment lost 0 bases and the J segment 1 base; nucleotides outside the gene matches: 7. CDR1 is SGHRS, CDR2 YFSETQ, per germline. The CDR3 is 17 amino acids. The CDR3 here is CASSLEASGSSYNEQFF. The DNA for the CDR3 is TGCGCCAGCAGCTTGGAGGCTAGCGGAAGTTCCTACAATGAGCAGTTCTTC.

This chain joins TRBV28 and TRBJ1-1, with unresolved D. The V gene lost 5 bases and the J gene lost 4 bases, with 20 bases spanning the gap. The CDR3 covers 16 residues. Germline CDR1 and CDR2: MDHEN and SYDVKM. The chain's CDR3 is CASSTPSGSGSTEAFF. The CDR3 DNA reads TGTGCCAGCAGTACACCATCCGGGTCCGGAAGCACTGAAGCTTTCTTT.

The J gene is TRBJ2-5, the V gene TRBV30; 8 bases agree with TRBD2. V shed 5 bases, J shed 1 base, and the junction held 6 bases outside the gene matches. CDR1 and CDR2 (germline): GTSNPN, SVGIG (reference sequence). The CDR3 has 14 residues. This CDR3 is CAWEAGEIQETQYF. The DNA of the CDR3 is TGTGCCTGGGAAGCGGGAGAAATCCAAGAGACCCAGTACTTC.

The chain is built from TRBV27 and TRBJ2-1; 13 bases are shared with TRBD2. The germline V gene encodes CDR1 MNHEY and CDR2 SMNVEV (reference sequence). With V trimmed by 4 bases and J by 6 bases, 3 bases remained unmatched. CDR3 size: 15 residues. The CDR3 nucleotides read TGTGCCAGCAGTTCCGGGACTAGCGGGACCAATGAGCAGTTCTTC. It translates to CASSSGTSGTNEQFF.

Concerning this clone: The junction departs from germline at one end; a sequencing error may be responsible. CDR3 sequence: CASSESPDRVAVDF. CDR3 nucleotide sequence: TGTGCCAGCAGTGAATCACCGGACAGGGTCGCAGTGGATTTT. The chain recombines TRBV2 with TRBJ2-3; 8 bases match TRBD1. The germline CDR1 and CDR2 sequences are SNHLY and FYNNEI. This CDR3 spans 14 amino acids.

This clone appeared a few times. This chain connects TRBV7-3 to TRBJ2-3, with 7 bases identical to TRBD2. Trimming cost V 3 bases and J 6 bases; bases outside gene matches: 6. The CDR3 spans 14 residues. The germline V gene has CDR1 SGHTA and CDR2 FQGTGA. CDR3 sequence: CASSFSGGADTQYF. CDR3 DNA: TGTGCCAGCAGCTTTTCGGGAGGTGCTGATACGCAGTATTTT.

The gene calls are TRBV4-1 and TRBJ2-1, with D possibly being TRBD1 (6 bases). Trimming cost V 0 bases and J 13 bases, with 16 bases left between them. The CDR3 is 14 amino acids. Germline-derived CDR1 and CDR2 are MGHRA and YSYEKL. The CDR3 here is CASSQDTRGVEQFF. The DNA of the CDR3 is TGCGCCAGCAGCCAAGATACCAGGGGCGTGGAACAGTTCTTC.

The J gene is TRBJ1-4, the V gene TRBV4-1; the D gene is possibly TRBD1 (5 bases). The V and J ends lost 1 base and 4 bases respectively, with 7 bases between them. CDR1 and CDR2 (germline): MGHRA, YSYEKL. This CDR3 region has 14 residues. The CDR3 DNA reads as TGCGCCAGCAGCCAAGTGGGGGTTAATGAAAAACTGTTTTTT. The encoded protein is CASSQVGVNEKLFF.